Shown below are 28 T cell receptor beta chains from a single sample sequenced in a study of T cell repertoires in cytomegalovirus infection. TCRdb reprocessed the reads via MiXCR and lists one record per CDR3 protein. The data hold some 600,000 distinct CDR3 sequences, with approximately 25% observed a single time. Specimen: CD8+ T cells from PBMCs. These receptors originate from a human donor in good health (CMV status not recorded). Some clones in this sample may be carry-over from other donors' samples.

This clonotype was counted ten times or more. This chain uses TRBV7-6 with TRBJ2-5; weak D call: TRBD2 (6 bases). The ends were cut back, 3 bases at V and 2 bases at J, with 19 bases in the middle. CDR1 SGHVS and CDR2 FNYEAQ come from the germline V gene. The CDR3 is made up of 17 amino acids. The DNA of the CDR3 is TGTGCCAGCAGCTTTAACTCCGGCCTCCGGGGGCAAGAGACCCAGTACTTC. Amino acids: CASSFNSGLRGQETQYF.

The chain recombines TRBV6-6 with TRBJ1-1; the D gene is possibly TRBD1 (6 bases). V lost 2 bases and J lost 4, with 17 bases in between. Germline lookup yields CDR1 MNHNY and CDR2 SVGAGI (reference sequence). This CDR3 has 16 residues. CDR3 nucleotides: TGTGCCAGCAGTTACCTCGGGGGGGCTTCAGCCACTGAAGCTTTCTTT. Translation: CASSYLGGASATEAFF.

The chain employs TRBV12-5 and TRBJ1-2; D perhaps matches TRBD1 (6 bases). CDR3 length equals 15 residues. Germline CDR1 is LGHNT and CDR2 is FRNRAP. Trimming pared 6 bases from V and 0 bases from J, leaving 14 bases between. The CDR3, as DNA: TGTGCTAGTGGGCTCGACAGGTTAGCTAACTATGGCTACACCTTC. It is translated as CASGLDRLANYGYTF.

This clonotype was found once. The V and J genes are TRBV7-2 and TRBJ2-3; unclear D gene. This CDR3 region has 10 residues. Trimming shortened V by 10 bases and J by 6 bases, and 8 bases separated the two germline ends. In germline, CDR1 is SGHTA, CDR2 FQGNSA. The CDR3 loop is CATVRDTQYF. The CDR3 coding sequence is TGTGCCACGGTCCGGGATACGCAGTATTTT.

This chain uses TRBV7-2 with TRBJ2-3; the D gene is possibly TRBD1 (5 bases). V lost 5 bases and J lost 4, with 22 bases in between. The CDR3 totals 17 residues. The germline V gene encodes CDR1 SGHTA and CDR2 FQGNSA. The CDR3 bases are TGTGCCAGCAGCGCCCAGAGGCAGGGTCTTATCGCAGATACGCAGTATTTT. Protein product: CASSAQRQGLIADTQYF.

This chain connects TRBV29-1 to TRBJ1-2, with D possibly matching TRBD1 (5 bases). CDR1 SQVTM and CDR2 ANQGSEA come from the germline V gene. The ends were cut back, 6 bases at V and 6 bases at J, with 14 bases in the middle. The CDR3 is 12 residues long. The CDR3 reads CSVEKGKNGYTF. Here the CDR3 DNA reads TGCAGCGTGGAAAAGGGGAAGAATGGCTACACCTTC.

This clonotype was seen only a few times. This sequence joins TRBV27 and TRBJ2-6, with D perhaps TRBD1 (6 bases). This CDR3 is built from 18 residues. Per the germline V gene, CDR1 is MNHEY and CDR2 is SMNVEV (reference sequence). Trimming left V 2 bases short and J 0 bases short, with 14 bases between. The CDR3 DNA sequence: TGTGCCAGCAGTTTACCGCCGGACAGTCTCTCTGGGGCCAACGTCCTGACTTTC. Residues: CASSLPPDSLSGANVLTF.

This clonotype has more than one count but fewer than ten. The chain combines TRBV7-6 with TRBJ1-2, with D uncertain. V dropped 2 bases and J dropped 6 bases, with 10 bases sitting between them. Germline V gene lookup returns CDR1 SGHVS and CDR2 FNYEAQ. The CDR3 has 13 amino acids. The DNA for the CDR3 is TGTGCCAGCAGCTTAACGGAGGAAAATGGCTACACCTTC. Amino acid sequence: CASSLTEENGYTF.

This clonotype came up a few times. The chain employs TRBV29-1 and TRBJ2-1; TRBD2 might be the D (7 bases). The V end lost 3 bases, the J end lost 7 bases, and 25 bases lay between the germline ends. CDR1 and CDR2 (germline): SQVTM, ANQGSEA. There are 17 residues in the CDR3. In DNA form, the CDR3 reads TGCAGCGTTGAGACGGGTACTTACCGGGGAGGGGGGAATGAGCAGTTCTTC. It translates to CSVETGTYRGGGNEQFF.

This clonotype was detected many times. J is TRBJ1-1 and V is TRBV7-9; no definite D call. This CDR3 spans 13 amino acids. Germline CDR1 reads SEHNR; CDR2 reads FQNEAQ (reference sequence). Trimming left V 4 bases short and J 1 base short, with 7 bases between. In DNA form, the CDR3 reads TGTGCCAGCAGCTGGGGAGGGAACACTGAAGCTTTCTTT. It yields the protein CASSWGGNTEAFF.

This chain's CDR3 is CASSSSTGSTEAFF. In nucleotides, the CDR3 is TGTGCCAGCAGCTCTTCGACAGGGAGTACTGAAGCTTTCTTT. This chain connects TRBV7-9 to TRBJ1-1, with TRBD1 identical over 7 bases. Germline loops: CDR1 SEHNR, CDR2 FQNEAQ (reference sequence). The CDR3 spans 14 residues. Trimming cost V 4 bases and J 5 bases; bases outside gene matches: 7. Full variable domain (rest looked up from reference TRBV7-9 and TRBJ1-1): DTGVSQNPRHKITKRGQNVTFRCDPISEHNRLYWYRQTLGQGPEFLTYFQNEAQLEKSRLLSDRFSAERPKGSFSTLEIQRTEQGDSAMYLCASSSSTGSTEAFFGQGTRLTVV.

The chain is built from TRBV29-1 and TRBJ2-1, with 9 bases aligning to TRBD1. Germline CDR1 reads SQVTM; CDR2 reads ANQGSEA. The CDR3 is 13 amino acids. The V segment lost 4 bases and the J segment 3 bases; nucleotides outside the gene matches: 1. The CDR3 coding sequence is TGCAGCGTTGGACAGGGGGACTACAATGAGCAGTTCTTC. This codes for CSVGQGDYNEQFF.

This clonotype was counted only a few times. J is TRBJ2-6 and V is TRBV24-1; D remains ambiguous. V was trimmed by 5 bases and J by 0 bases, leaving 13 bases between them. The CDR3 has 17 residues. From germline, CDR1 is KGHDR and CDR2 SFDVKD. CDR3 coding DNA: TGTGCCACCAGTGGTACGACGGTAAGCTCTGGGGCCAACGTCCTGACTTTC. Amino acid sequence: CATSGTTVSSGANVLTF.

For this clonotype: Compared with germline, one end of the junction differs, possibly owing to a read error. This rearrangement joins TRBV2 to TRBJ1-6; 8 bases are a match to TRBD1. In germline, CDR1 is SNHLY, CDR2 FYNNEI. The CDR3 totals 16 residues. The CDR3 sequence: CASSDPGQGSNSSLHF. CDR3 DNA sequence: TGTGCCAGCAGTGACCCTGGACAGGGTAGTAATTCATCCCTCCACTTT.

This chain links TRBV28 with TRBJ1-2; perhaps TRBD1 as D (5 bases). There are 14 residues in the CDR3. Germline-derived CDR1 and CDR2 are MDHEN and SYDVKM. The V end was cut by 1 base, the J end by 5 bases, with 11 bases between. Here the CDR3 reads CASSLLGAGYGYTF. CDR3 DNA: TGTGCCAGCAGTTTATTAGGGGCGGGGTATGGCTACACCTTC.

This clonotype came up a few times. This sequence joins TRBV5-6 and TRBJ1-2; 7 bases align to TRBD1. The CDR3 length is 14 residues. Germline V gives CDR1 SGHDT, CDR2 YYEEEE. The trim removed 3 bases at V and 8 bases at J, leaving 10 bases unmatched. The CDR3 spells CASSYTGAYAGYTF. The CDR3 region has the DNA TGTGCCAGCAGCTATACAGGGGCCTACGCGGGCTACACCTTC.

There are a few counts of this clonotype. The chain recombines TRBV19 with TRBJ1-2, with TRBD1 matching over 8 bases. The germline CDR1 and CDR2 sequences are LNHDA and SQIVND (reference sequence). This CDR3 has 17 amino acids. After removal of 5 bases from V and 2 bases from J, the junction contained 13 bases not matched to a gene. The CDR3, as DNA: TGTGCCAGTAGTTCGAACCGGGACAGGCCTCCCAACTATGGCTACACCTTC. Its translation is CASSSNRDRPPNYGYTF.

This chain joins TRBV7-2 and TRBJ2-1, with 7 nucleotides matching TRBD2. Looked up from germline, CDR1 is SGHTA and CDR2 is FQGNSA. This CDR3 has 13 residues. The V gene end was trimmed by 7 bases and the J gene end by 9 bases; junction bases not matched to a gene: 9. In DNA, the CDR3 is TGTGCCAGCAATTTCCTAGCGGTCGGTGAGCAGTTCTTC. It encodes CASNFLAVGEQFF.

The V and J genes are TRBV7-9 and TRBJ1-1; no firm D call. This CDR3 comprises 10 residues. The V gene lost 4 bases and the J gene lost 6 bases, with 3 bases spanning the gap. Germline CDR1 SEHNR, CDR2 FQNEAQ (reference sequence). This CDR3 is CASSYAEAFF. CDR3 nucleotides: TGTGCCAGCAGCTACGCTGAAGCTTTCTTT.

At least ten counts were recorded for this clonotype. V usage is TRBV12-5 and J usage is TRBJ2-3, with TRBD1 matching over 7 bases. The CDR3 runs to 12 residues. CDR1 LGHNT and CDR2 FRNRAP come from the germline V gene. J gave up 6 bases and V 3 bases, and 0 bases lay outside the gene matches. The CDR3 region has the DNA TGTGCTAGTGGTTTCAGGGGGGATACGCAGTATTTT. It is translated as CASGFRGDTQYF.

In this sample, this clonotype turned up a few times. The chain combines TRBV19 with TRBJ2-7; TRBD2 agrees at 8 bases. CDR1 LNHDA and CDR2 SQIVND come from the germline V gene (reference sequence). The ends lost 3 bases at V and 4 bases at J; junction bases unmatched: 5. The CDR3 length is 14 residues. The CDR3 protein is CASSISGSGYEQYF. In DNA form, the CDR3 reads TGTGCCAGTAGTATCAGCGGGAGCGGATACGAGCAGTACTTC.

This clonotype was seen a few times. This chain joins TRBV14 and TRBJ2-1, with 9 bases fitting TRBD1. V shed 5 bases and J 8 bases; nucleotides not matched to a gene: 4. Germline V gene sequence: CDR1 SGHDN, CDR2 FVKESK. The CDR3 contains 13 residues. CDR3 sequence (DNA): TGTGCCAGCAGCTGGGGACAGGGTTATGAGCAGTTCTTC. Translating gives CASSWGQGYEQFF.

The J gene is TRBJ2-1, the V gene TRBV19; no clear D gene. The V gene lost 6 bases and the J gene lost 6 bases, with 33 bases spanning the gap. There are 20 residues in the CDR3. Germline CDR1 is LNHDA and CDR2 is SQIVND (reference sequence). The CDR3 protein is CASSPRRLPRGRTPFNEQFF. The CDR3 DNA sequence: TGTGCCAGTAGCCCGAGACGCCTACCACGCGGTCGTACGCCCTTCAATGAGCAGTTCTTC.

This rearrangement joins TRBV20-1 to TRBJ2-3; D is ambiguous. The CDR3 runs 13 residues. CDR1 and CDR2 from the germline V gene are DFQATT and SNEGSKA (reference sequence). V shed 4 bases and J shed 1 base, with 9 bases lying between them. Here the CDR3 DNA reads TGCAGTGCTATTAAAGTTGGCACAGATACGCAGTATTTT. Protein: CSAIKVGTDTQYF.

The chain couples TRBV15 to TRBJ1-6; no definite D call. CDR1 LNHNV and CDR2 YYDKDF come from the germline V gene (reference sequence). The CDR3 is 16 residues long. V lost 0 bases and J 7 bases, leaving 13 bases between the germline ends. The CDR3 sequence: CATSRDHSVSNSPLHF. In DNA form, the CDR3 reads TGTGCCACCAGCAGAGATCATTCGGTTAGCAATTCACCCCTCCACTTT.

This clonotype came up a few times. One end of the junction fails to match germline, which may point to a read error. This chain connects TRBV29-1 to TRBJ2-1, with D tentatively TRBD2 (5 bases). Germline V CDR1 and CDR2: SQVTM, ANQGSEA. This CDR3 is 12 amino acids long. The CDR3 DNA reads TGCAGCGGTACGGACTCCGACAATGAGCAGTTCTTC. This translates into CSGTDSDNEQFF.

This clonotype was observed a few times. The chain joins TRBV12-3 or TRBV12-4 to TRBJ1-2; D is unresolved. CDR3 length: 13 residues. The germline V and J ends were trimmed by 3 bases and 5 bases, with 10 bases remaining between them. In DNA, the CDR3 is TGTGCCAGCAGTTTTGCGCAGACGTATGGCTACACCTTC. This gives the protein CASSFAQTYGYTF.

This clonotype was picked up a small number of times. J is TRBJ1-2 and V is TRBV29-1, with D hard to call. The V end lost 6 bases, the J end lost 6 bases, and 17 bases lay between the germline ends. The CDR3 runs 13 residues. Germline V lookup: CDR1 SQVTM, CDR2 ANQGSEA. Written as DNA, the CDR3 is TGCAGCGTAGACGCCTCGGTTCGGGATGGCTACACCTTC. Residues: CSVDASVRDGYTF.